Listed below are T cell receptor beta chains from one sample, sequenced in a study of blood T cell repertoires in COVID-19. Repertoires were generated with immunoSEQ multiplex PCR, while TCRdb's copy carries only in-frame clones and drops some. This table holds around 130,000 clones, around four fifths found once. The sequenced sample was PBMCs or T cells enriched from blood (not recorded which). The receptor set was obtained from a man aged 40-50 years with acute COVID-19. CDR3s include the opening cysteine and the closing phenylalanine or tryptophan. The order of the fields is D gene, J gene, V gene, CDR3 protein. The D gene is left open where the match is weak.

>NA|TRBJ1-4|TRBV18
CASSRGTNEKLFF
>NA|TRBJ1-1|TRBV19
CASSRSRAREAFF
>NA|TRBJ2-2|TRBV18
CASSYTGELFF
>TRBD1|TRBJ2-3|TRBV3-1/TRBV3-2
CASSLTPGQLTDTQYF
>TRBD2|TRBJ2-3|TRBV19
CASSITAGGPGDTQYF
>NA|TRBJ1-5|TRBV28
CASSFGDRLHQPQHF
>TRBD2|TRBJ2-2|TRBV28
CASSEGTSYGELFF
>TRBD2|TRBJ2-1|TRBV29-1
CSVDQRGLGYNEQFF
>NA|TRBJ1-3|TRBV5-1
CASSLESVNSGNTIYF
>NA|TRBJ1-5|TRBV3-1/TRBV3-2
CASSQSSQPQHF
>TRBD1|TRBJ1-3|TRBV18
CASSPRQQGSSGNTIYF
>TRBD1|TRBJ2-3|TRBV9
CASSVVPTGEDTQYF
>NA|TRBJ1-1|TRBV28
CASVAPRQSNTEAFF
>TRBD1|TRBJ1-1|TRBV5-1
CASSLGQGWDTEAFF
>TRBD2|TRBJ2-5|TRBV5-4
CASSFRTSGDRETQYF
>TRBD1|TRBJ2-7|TRBV5-6
CASSGTATYEQYF
>NA|TRBJ1-5|TRBV5-6
CASSGGVNQPQHF
>NA|TRBJ2-3|TRBV7-3
CASSLRRGSRGDTQYF
>NA|TRBJ2-5|TRBV5-1
CASSLDRVQETQYF
>TRBD2|TRBJ2-7|TRBV4-1
CASSQDPSGGPSEQYF
>NA|TRBJ1-2|TRBV19
CASSSTYGEANYGYTF
>TRBD2|TRBJ2-1|TRBV5-1
CASSWGLADYNEQFF
>TRBD1|TRBJ1-1|TRBV5-1
CASSPDRGTEAFF
>TRBD2|TRBJ2-7|TRBV14
CASSPRAGVSYEQYF